This TCR beta chain derives from a study of Ad26.COV2.S vaccination and SARS-CoV-2 variants (dated by TCRdb to the early 2020s). About the investigation overall: Donors in the vaccine arm were drawn from COV1001, a multicentre, randomized, double-blind, placebo-controlled phase I-IIa trial testing Ad26.COV2.S in healthy adults. Ad26.COV2.S was administered intramuscularly at a dose of 5x10^10 or 1x10^11 viral particles, either as one shot or as two shots given 56 days apart. Sequencing of the TCRbeta repertoire served to evaluate the specificity and breadth of SARS-CoV-2-reactive T cell receptors following Ad26.COV2.S vaccination. The TCR-sequenced set comprised approximately 30 samples: around 20 Ad26.COV2.S vaccine recipients, 5 placebo recipients and 8 SARS-CoV-2 convalescent individuals. Participants in the trial were split at random into five groups of five each, receiving low-dose or high-dose Ad26.COV2.S once or twice, or else placebo on both occasions. Blinding of investigators to trial group allocation was maintained during experiments and outcome assessment.

Interpreted using the paper, the treatment or condition label stands for: 15 to 20 received Ad26.COV2.S at low or high dose, single or two shots; several received placebo; per-sample allocation not given. For vaccine and placebo recipients, repertoires were sequenced using samples collected on day 63 after the first injection. In Cohort 1b, 25 or so adults aged 18-55 years were enrolled at a single site in Boston, USA, between 29 July and 7 August 2020. Ad26.COV2.S was a replication-incompetent adenovirus type 26 vector expressing a prefusion-stabilized SARS-CoV-2 spike protein from the original Wuhan strain. The immunoSEQ Assay was used to sequence TCRbeta CDR3 regions. After extraction, genomic DNA underwent amplification by bias-controlled multiplex PCR, followed by high-throughput sequencing. Under the source paper's analysis protocol: To quantify the absolute abundance of every unique TCRbeta CDR3 region, sequences were collapsed and filtered. T cell fraction was estimated by normalizing TCRbeta template counts to usable DNA, which was measured by amplifying reference genes present in all nucleated cells. Repertoire TCRs were annotated as SARS-CoV-2-specific by exact matching of V gene, CDR3 amino acid sequence and J gene to a known reactive TCR set. The reference SARS-CoV-2 TCR set came from MIRA and was filtered for enrichment in COVID-19-positive ImmuneCODE repertoires, removing public or cross-reactive TCRs. Drawing on the MIRA antigens, annotated TCRs were analysed further at the level of specific ORF or position within ORF. Breadth was defined as annotated unique rearrangements over total unique productive rearrangements; depth was the summed frequency of those rearrangements. Two-sided Wilcoxon rank-sum tests were used to compare TCR breadth between groups. In its TCRdb copy, this immuneACCESS table keeps in-frame sequences only and misses some clones. Where compared with another copy, unresolved V genes explain less than half of these, and the others have no known cause. The V and J calls and clone size were taken over from that table, and D and trimming were inferred from the DNA. The sample records 350,000 to 500,000 clones, around 87% of which are singletons. Around 3.6% of the sample is in the top ten clones.

As for this clone: The antigen this receptor binds is unknown. Within one base of it there is no much larger clone, and no base qualities were kept.

What the study reported, not specific to this receptor: Comparing responses between vaccine doses or regimens was not something the study was powered to do. Non-spike TCR breadth was comparable between vaccine and placebo recipients, consistent with the vaccine containing only spike. Substantial breadth of spike-specific CD8+ and CD4+ T cell responses was reported after vaccination. The authors noted that total T cell responses may have been underestimated by the TCR breadth and depth analyses. Higher spike-specific TCR breadth was observed in Ad26.COV2.S recipients than in placebo recipients (P = 0.0014).

The cysteine opens and the phenylalanine closes a CDR3 of 13 amino acids. The sequence is cut down to CDR3 DNA, 39 bases in frame from base 1. The germline V gene gives CDR1 as ENHRY and CDR2 as SYGVKD. V lost 8 bases and J lost 5 bases; the stretch between them is 16 bases long. This sequence originates from a person between 18 and 65 years old who received the Ad26.COV2.S COVID-19 vaccine or a placebo. The rearrangement joined TRBV10-3 to TRBJ2-7, with the D gene uncertain. The specimen comprised peripheral blood, sampled in a trial of Ad26.COV2.S vaccine versus placebo. The CDR3 amino acid sequence is: CAIGVTALDEQYF. At the DNA level, the sequence is TGTGCCATCGGGGTTACAGCCCTAGACGAGCAGTACTTC.